One sample yielded the 10 T cell receptor beta chains listed below, sequenced in a study of early T cells in non-severe SARS-CoV-2 infection. MiXCR, run by TCRdb on the 5' RACE reads, gives a single entry per CDR3 protein. The data contain roughly 61,000 distinct CDR3 sequences, roughly a tenth of them singletons. The sequencing sample was made of whole blood. The receptors originated from an adult who was a healthcare worker with PCR-confirmed SARS-CoV-2 infection or an uninfected control (not recorded which).

On this clonotype itself: With a much larger clone just one base away, this may be a read error. This chain links TRBV29-1 with TRBJ2-5, with TRBD2 matching 8 bases. J lost 3 bases, V lost 5 bases, and 5 bases had no gene match. In germline, CDR1 is SQVTM, CDR2 ANQGSEA. The CDR3 spans 13 residues. Written as DNA, the CDR3 is TGCAGCGTTTACGGGAGGGAGGAAGAGACCCAGTACTTC. This sequence encodes CSVYGREEETQYF.

This clonotype was counted ten times or more. This rearrangement joins TRBV19 to TRBJ2-1; a weak D match, TRBD2 (6 bases). The V end was cut by 4 bases, the J end by 7 bases, with 14 bases between. Per the germline V gene, CDR1 is LNHDA and CDR2 is SQIVND (reference sequence). The CDR3 contains 14 residues. CDR3 sequence reads: CASSTSGGWNEQFF. Written as DNA, the CDR3 is TGTGCCAGTAGTACCTCTGGAGGGTGGAATGAGCAGTTCTTC.

The chain has TRBV4-3 and TRBJ1-3; TRBD1 agrees at 7 bases. Losses at the gene ends were 0 bases for V and 3 bases for J; bases not matched to a gene: 5. Germline V gene data show CDR1 as LGHNA and CDR2 as YSLEER. The length of the CDR3 is 16 residues. CDR3 residues: CASSQDVAGGGNTIYF. The CDR3 nucleotides are TGCGCCAGCAGCCAAGATGTGGCAGGGGGTGGAAACACCATATATTTT.

At least ten counts were recorded for this clonotype. The chain is built from TRBV3-1 and TRBJ2-7, with TRBD2 matching over 10 bases. V shed 4 bases, J shed 10 bases, and the junction held 10 bases outside the gene matches. The CDR3 is made up of 14 amino acids. The germline V gene encodes CDR1 LGHDT and CDR2 YNNKEL (reference sequence). This CDR3 reads CASSPDQGLAIQYF. The CDR3 DNA reads TGTGCCAGCAGCCCCGATCAGGGACTAGCGATCCAGTACTTC.

There are many counts of this clonotype. This chain uses TRBV12-3 or TRBV12-4 with TRBJ2-2; TRBD1 or TRBD2 may be the D gene (5 bases each). CDR3 length: 15 residues. The germline V and J ends were trimmed by 2 bases and 7 bases, with 14 bases remaining between them. The CDR3 spells CASSLQGEFYGELFF. In DNA form, the CDR3 reads TGTGCCAGCAGTTTACAGGGAGAGTTTTACGGGGAGCTGTTTTTT.

This clonotype has a count of ten or more. V usage is TRBV11-2 and J usage is TRBJ1-6, with TRBD1 matching over 7 bases. Trimming removed 0 bases from V and 0 bases from J; junction bases left unmatched: 11. This CDR3 is 20 amino acids long. The germline gives CDR1 SGHAT, CDR2 FQNNGV. The chain's CDR3 is CASSLDLYKGQRSYNSPLHF. CDR3 nucleotides: TGTGCCAGCAGCTTAGATCTATACAAGGGACAGCGCTCCTATAATTCACCCCTCCACTTT.

Turning to this clonotype: Because it lacks the conserved phenylalanine or tryptophan at the end, this CDR3 is likely a read error. V is TRBV29-1 and J is TRBJ1-1, with unresolved D. Germline values: CDR1 SQVTM, CDR2 ANQGSEA. Trimming removed 3 bases at V and 1 base at J, with 6 bases between. The CDR3 is 12 residues long. The chain's CDR3 is CSVEHRNTEAFY. In DNA, the CDR3 is TGCAGCGTTGAGCATAGGAACACTGAAGCTTTCTAT.

This clonotype came up many times. The chain recombines TRBV11-2 with TRBJ2-7; D possibly corresponds to TRBD1 (5 bases). Germline V gene sequence: CDR1 SGHAT, CDR2 FQNNGV. V was pared by 4 bases and J by 7 bases, with 17 bases between. There are 14 residues in the CDR3. CDR3 amino acids: CASSSTGPEREQYF. The CDR3 DNA reads as TGTGCCAGCAGCTCCACAGGACCCGAGAGGGAGCAGTACTTC.

This clonotype was seen at least ten times. The rearrangement joins TRBV6-5 to TRBJ2-5, with unresolved D. In germline, CDR1 is MNHEY, CDR2 SVGAGI. The CDR3 length is 14 residues. V dropped 6 bases and J dropped 0 bases, with 11 bases sitting between them. DNA for the CDR3: TGTGCCAGCAGGCTTTCGGTGCACCAAGAGACCCAGTACTTC. It is translated as CASRLSVHQETQYF.

The rearrangement links TRBV5-1 to TRBJ2-1, with a possible D match to TRBD2 (6 bases). Looked up from germline, CDR1 is SGHRS and CDR2 is YFSETQ. CDR3 length: 12 amino acids. Trimming stripped 0 bases from V and 9 bases from J, with 7 bases between. CDR3 loop: CASSLGGIEQFF. The CDR3 nucleotides read TGCGCCAGCAGCTTGGGCGGGATTGAGCAGTTCTTC.